The 26 T cell receptor beta chains presented below share a single source sample, sequenced in a study of identical twins. Using its own MiXCR run on the 5' RACE reads, TCRdb lists one record per CDR3 protein. Here the sample spans 350,000 to 600,000 distinct CDR3 sequences, around 14% being singletons. The same data also went into a second study, on yellow fever vaccine responses in identical twins.

Sequenced sample: CD4+ T cells sorted from blood. Receptor source: a young woman in good health.

The chain recombines TRBV7-9 with TRBJ1-5, with TRBD1 matching 9 bases. Germline CDR1 SEHNR, CDR2 FQNEAQ (reference sequence). CDR3 length: 14 residues. Trimming removed 5 bases from V and 6 bases from J; junction bases left unmatched: 5. CDR3 sequence (DNA): TGTGCCAGCAGCCCACAGGGGGCCGGTCAGCCCCAGCATTTT. As protein: CASSPQGAGQPQHF.

The genes are TRBV15 and TRBJ2-7; D is perhaps TRBD1 (5 bases). Germline lookup yields CDR1 LNHNV and CDR2 YYDKDF (reference sequence). This CDR3 is 13 amino acids long. The V end lost 1 base, the J end lost 4 bases, and 8 bases lay between the germline ends. CDR3 coding DNA: TGTGCCACCAGCAGAGGAGACAGTTACGAGCAGTACTTC. Its protein product is CATSRGDSYEQYF.

This clonotype has a handful of counts. The V and J genes are TRBV7-9 and TRBJ1-1; 8 bases fit TRBD1. The CDR3 sequence is 15 residues long. Germline CDR1 and CDR2: SEHNR and FQNEAQ (reference sequence). V lost 7 bases, J lost 6 bases, and 13 bases stayed unmatched. The CDR3 nucleotides are TGTGCCAGCAATAGCGCGACAGGGGTTAAGGCTGAAGCTTTCTTT. This gives the protein CASNSATGVKAEAFF.

The chain joins TRBV5-5 to TRBJ1-6; 7 bases fit TRBD1. This CDR3 is 17 amino acids long. J gave up 7 bases and V 4 bases, and 14 bases lay outside the gene matches. Germline CDR1 is SGHKS and CDR2 is YYEKEE (reference sequence). The CDR3 region has the DNA TGTGCCAGCAGCCCGACCAGACAGGGAATGGGAAATTCACCCCTCCACTTT. It translates to CASSPTRQGMGNSPLHF.

V and J are TRBV7-3 and TRBJ2-3, with 15 bases identical to TRBD2. The CDR3 runs 17 residues. Per the germline V gene, CDR1 is SGHTA and CDR2 is FQGTGA. J gave up 5 bases and V 4 bases, and 7 bases lay outside the gene matches. The CDR3 protein is CASSSGGTSGGRDTQYF. CDR3 DNA sequence: TGTGCCAGCAGCTCGGGAGGGACTAGCGGGGGGCGAGATACGCAGTATTTT.

This clonotype was counted a few times. The CDR3 protein is CASSRDGISSYEQYF. As DNA, the CDR3 is TGCGCCAGCTCCCGGGACGGAATTTCCTCCTACGAGCAGTACTTC. The chain uses TRBV5-1 and TRBJ2-7; tentatively, D is TRBD1 or TRBD2 (5 bases each). Germline CDR1 is SGHRS and CDR2 is YFSETQ. The CDR3 runs 15 residues. Trimming removed 7 bases from V and 0 bases from J, with 17 bases in between.

This clonotype appeared once. This rearrangement joins TRBV12-3 or TRBV12-4 to TRBJ2-1; D is undetermined. The CDR3 is made up of 12 amino acids. The V gene lost 6 bases and the J gene lost 3 bases, with 6 bases spanning the gap. CDR3 residues: CASRPDYNEQFF. The CDR3 DNA reads as TGTGCCAGCAGGCCCGACTACAATGAGCAGTTCTTC.

This chain links TRBV28 with TRBJ2-5; 14 nucleotides agree with TRBD2. CDR1 is MDHEN and CDR2 is SYDVKM in the germline V gene. The V and J ends lost 9 bases and 6 bases, in that order; junction bases with no gene match: 3. The CDR3 is made up of 13 amino acids. CDR3 sequence reads: CASWTSGRQTQYF. The CDR3, as DNA: TGTGCCAGTTGGACTAGCGGGAGGCAGACCCAGTACTTC.

This rearrangement joins TRBV6-5 to TRBJ1-5, with TRBD1 matching 7 bases. CDR1 MNHEY and CDR2 SVGAGI come from the germline V gene. This CDR3 contains 13 residues. V was clipped by 3 bases and J by 9 bases; unmatched bases: 5. This CDR3 is CASSYDREMPQHF. Here the CDR3 DNA reads TGTGCCAGCAGTTATGACAGGGAGATGCCCCAGCATTTT.

The V call is TRBV30, the J call TRBJ1-6, with a tentative D call TRBD1 (5 bases). CDR1 and CDR2 from the germline V gene are GTSNPN and SVGIG (reference sequence). The V end was cut by 3 bases, the J end by 9 bases, with 15 bases between. The length of the CDR3 is 14 residues. CDR3 sequence (DNA): TGTGCCTGGAGCCGGGGGAGATTGGGTTCACCCCTCCACTTT. The encoded protein is CAWSRGRLGSPLHF.

This clonotype turned up a few times. The V and J genes are TRBV28 and TRBJ2-2; the D is unclear. CDR1 and CDR2 from the germline V gene are MDHEN and SYDVKM. This CDR3 is built from 14 residues. Trimming removed 2 bases from V and 6 bases from J, with 10 bases in between. The CDR3 DNA reads as TGTGCCAGCAGTTTAAGGGTAGCCCCCGGGGAGCTGTTTTTT. It specifies CASSLRVAPGELFF.

This clonotype was observed at least ten times. The rearrangement links TRBV7-9 to TRBJ1-1; D remains ambiguous. Trimming pared 3 bases from V and 3 bases from J, leaving 11 bases between. CDR3 length: 14 residues. CDR1 and CDR2 (germline): SEHNR, FQNEAQ (reference sequence). CDR3 sequence reads: CASSFKGDYTEAFF. CDR3 nucleotide sequence: TGTGCCAGCAGCTTTAAGGGAGATTACACTGAAGCTTTCTTT.

This clonotype has a handful of counts. V usage is TRBV11-2 and J usage is TRBJ2-1; 12 bases match TRBD2. CDR1 SGHAT and CDR2 FQNNGV come from the germline V gene. Trimming at V came to 5 bases and at J to 2 bases, leaving 10 bases not matched to a gene. The CDR3 totals 18 residues. The CDR3 DNA is TGTGCCAGCAGCAAGACACTAGCGGGAGGTGGCGCCTACAATGAGCAGTTCTTC. Residues: CASSKTLAGGGAYNEQFF.

This clonotype was counted only a few times. The chain employs TRBV12-3 or TRBV12-4 and TRBJ2-4, with D tentatively TRBD1 (6 bases). The length of the CDR3 is 13 residues. V shed 3 bases and J shed 6 bases, with 9 bases lying between them. The DNA for the CDR3 is TGTGCCAGCAGTTTCGGCAGGGGAAACATTCAGTACTTC. Its translation is CASSFGRGNIQYF.

The chain combines TRBV5-1 with TRBJ1-1, with TRBD1 matching over 9 bases. The germline CDR1 and CDR2 sequences are SGHRS and YFSETQ. The CDR3 length is 17 residues. The V segment lost 0 bases and the J segment 1 base; nucleotides outside the gene matches: 7. The CDR3 nucleotides read TGCGCCAGCAGCTTGGTGGGGGGACAGGGTGCGAACACTGAAGCTTTCTTT. Protein sequence: CASSLVGGQGANTEAFF.

The V call is TRBV28, the J call TRBJ2-1, with TRBD2 as a possible D gene (6 bases). CDR3 length: 14 residues. V was pared by 5 bases and J by 9 bases, with 17 bases between. From germline, CDR1 is MDHEN and CDR2 SYDVKM. The CDR3 loop reads CASSPPEGSPEQFF. CDR3 DNA: TGTGCCAGCAGTCCCCCGGAGGGATCTCCTGAGCAGTTCTTC.

This clonotype showed up just a few times. The chain is built from TRBV5-1 and TRBJ2-5; D may match TRBD1 or TRBD2 (5 bases each). The germline V gene encodes CDR1 SGHRS and CDR2 YFSETQ. The CDR3 spans 14 residues. The V and J ends lost 4 bases and 5 bases respectively, with 15 bases between them. The CDR3 loop reads CASSPGGGVETQYF. CDR3 coding DNA: TGCGCCAGCAGCCCCGGTGGGGGAGTGGAGACCCAGTACTTC.

The chain uses TRBV12-3 or TRBV12-4 and TRBJ2-2, with unresolved D. The CDR3 runs 13 residues. The V gene lost 2 bases and the J gene lost 5 bases, with 6 bases spanning the gap. The CDR3 nucleotides are TGTGCCAGCAGTTTAAGACGGACCGGGGAGCTGTTTTTT. It specifies CASSLRRTGELFF.

The gene calls are TRBV20-1 and TRBJ2-1; D not certain. The CDR3 has 11 amino acids. Germline V CDR1 and CDR2: DFQATT, SNEGSKA (reference sequence). CDR3 nucleotides: TGCAGGGTCAAAGTCCACAATGAGCAGTTCTTC. This gives the protein CRVKVHNEQFF.

This clonotype was detected ten times or more. The CDR3, as DNA: TGCGCCAGCAGCTTGGCGGTAGCGGCCTACAAATCCTACAATGAGCAGTTCTTC. It specifies CASSLAVAAYKSYNEQFF. This sequence joins TRBV5-1 and TRBJ2-1, with D possibly being TRBD2 (6 bases). V gave up 0 bases and J gave up 1 base, with 17 bases separating them. Germline V lookup: CDR1 SGHRS, CDR2 YFSETQ. This CDR3 is 18 amino acids long.

The V call is TRBV12-5, the J call TRBJ2-2, with D perhaps TRBD1 (5 bases). The CDR3 totals 16 residues. CDR1 and CDR2 (germline): LGHNT, FRNRAP. V was shortened by 4 bases and J by 4 bases, with 16 bases between the two germline ends. The CDR3 DNA reads as TGTGCTAGTGGTTGGGGTGACGACAGATCCACCGGGGAGCTGTTTTTT. Its translation is CASGWGDDRSTGELFF.

This clonotype was found a few times. This sequence joins TRBV24-1 and TRBJ2-3, with a weak D call TRBD1 (6 bases). This CDR3 contains 15 residues. The germline V gene has CDR1 KGHDR and CDR2 SFDVKD. The V end was cut by 3 bases, the J end by 0 bases, with 9 bases between. CDR3: CATSDIQGSTDTQYF. The CDR3 DNA follows: TGTGCCACCAGTGATATACAGGGTAGCACAGATACGCAGTATTTT.

Only a few counts were recorded for this clonotype. The gene calls are TRBV10-3 and TRBJ2-5; the D gene could be TRBD1 or TRBD2 (5 bases each). There are 14 residues in the CDR3. CDR1 is ENHRY, CDR2 SYGVKD, per germline. V lost 4 bases, J lost 1 base, and 10 bases lay in between. The CDR3 nucleotides read TGTGCCATCAGTGTGGGACGGACCCAAGAGACCCAGTACTTC. This translates into CAISVGRTQETQYF.

This sequence joins TRBV24-1 and TRBJ2-1, with 8 bases lining up with TRBD2. V lost 0 bases and J lost 1; bases outside the gene matches: 1. Germline-derived CDR1 and CDR2 are KGHDR and SFDVKD. The CDR3 is 16 residues long. The CDR3 DNA reads TGTGCCACCAGTGATTTGAGCGGGGGATCCTACAATGAGCAGTTCTTC. The encoded protein is CATSDLSGGSYNEQFF.

This clonotype occurred a few times. The rearrangement links TRBV7-9 to TRBJ2-3; 8 bases are shared with TRBD2. The CDR3 spans 16 residues. Germline V gene sequence: CDR1 SEHNR, CDR2 FQNEAQ (reference sequence). The V and J ends lost 1 base and 2 bases, in that order; junction bases with no gene match: 5. As DNA, the CDR3 is TGTGCCAGCAGCTTAGTTAGCGGGACCTACACAGATACGCAGTATTTT. This sequence encodes CASSLVSGTYTDTQYF.

This clonotype came up a few times. The chain employs TRBV29-1 and TRBJ2-1; D possibly corresponds to TRBD1 (6 bases). CDR3 size: 12 residues. Trimming cost V 3 bases and J 7 bases, with 10 bases left between them. The germline V gene encodes CDR1 SQVTM and CDR2 ANQGSEA. The DNA for the CDR3 is TGCAGCGTTGACGGGCAGGGGAATGAGCAGTTCTTC. It codes for CSVDGQGNEQFF.